Each of the 4 T cell receptor beta chains below was sequenced from the same sample in a study of graft-versus-host responses after intestinal transplantation (dated by TCRdb to the early 2020s). This specimen's time point label, per the study, means: cells obtained before transplantation from donor or recipient. To prepare the library, the immunoSEQ multiplex PCR assay was applied. The source is immuneACCESS, and TCRdb retained only in-frame sequences with V and J called. Part of the clones is not carried over; for the studies checked, unresolved V genes explain less than half of this, and the remainder is unexplained. This sample holds 15,000 to 20,000 clones; around 35% were observed only once. Of the sample, 2% falls within the top ten clones. Sequenced here: alloreactive CD4+ T cells from a mixed lymphocyte reaction culture, sampled before transplantation. This specimen's cell subset or site label, per the study, means: CFSE-low proliferating T cells sorted from approximately 6-day pre-transplant mixed lymphocyte reaction (GvH or HvG direction). These receptor sequences come from a human patient who was an organ donor for intestinal transplantation.

The chain links TRBV28 to TRBJ2-2; a possible D gene is TRBD2 (6 bases). Per germline, CDR1 MDHEN and CDR2 SYDVKM. V lost 3 bases and J 4 bases, leaving 12 bases between the germline ends. The CDR3 contains 15 residues. CDR3 sequence (DNA): TGTGCCAGCAGTTTGGAGGGACTGTTCACCGGGGAGCTGTTTTTT. Its protein is CASSLEGLFTGELFF.

This chain connects TRBV6-5 to TRBJ2-2; possible D gene TRBD2, 5 bases. CDR1 MNHEY and CDR2 SVGAGI come from the germline V gene. V was cut by 8 bases and J by 7 bases, with 14 bases left in between. This CDR3 spans 13 amino acids. The DNA for the CDR3 is TGTGCCAGCCCCTGGGAGAATAGCGGGGAGCTGTTTTTT. It is translated as CASPWENSGELFF.

The chain employs TRBV7-2 and TRBJ1-2; D may be TRBD1 (5 bases). Germline V lookup: CDR1 SGHTA, CDR2 FQGNSA. There are 13 residues in the CDR3. V lost 1 base and J 4 bases, leaving 7 bases between the germline ends. Here the CDR3 DNA reads TGTGCCAGCAGCTTAGGCGGGGCCTATGGCTACACCTTC. Amino acid sequence: CASSLGGAYGYTF. The full variable domain, its missing parts supplied by reference TRBV7-2 and TRBJ1-2, is GAGVSQSPSNKVTEKGKDVELRCDPISGHTALYWYRQSLGQGLEFLIYFQGNSAPDKSGLPSDRFSAERTGGSVSTLTIQRTQQEDSAVYLCASSLGGAYGYTFGSGTRLTVV.

This clone has more than one count but fewer than ten. The chain combines TRBV2 with TRBJ2-1, with a weak D call TRBD1 (6 bases). The V and J ends lost 6 bases and 4 bases respectively, with 10 bases between them. The CDR3 contains 13 residues. CDR1 and CDR2 from the germline V gene are SNHLY and FYNNEI. The CDR3 bases are TGTGCCAGCAGCAGGGGTAATTACAATGAGCAGTTCTTC. It specifies CASSRGNYNEQFF.